This T cell receptor (beta chain) was recorded in a study of shared clonotypes between healthy human individuals. Selected positively for CCR7 and CD45RO-negative, naive CD8 cells excluded terminally differentiated effector memory CD45RA+ cells. Sequencing was performed with immunoSEQ multiplex PCR; in TCRdb, only in-frame clones are kept and a portion is missing. The sample includes some 2 million clones, approximately 94% of them seen just once. This CDR3 is 16 amino acids long. The germline V gene encodes CDR1 MNHNS and CDR2 SASEGT. V lost 2 bases and J lost 2, with 12 bases in between. The receptor comes from a man aged 18 to 30 in good health. The rearrangement joins TRBV6-1 to TRBJ2-2; D is undetermined. The sample was naive CD8+ T cells sorted from blood. This chain's CDR3 is CASSEFATHNTGELFF. The CDR3 region has the DNA TGTGCCAGCAGTGAATTCGCGACACACAACACCGGGGAGCTGTTTTTT.